This is a list of T cell receptor beta chains from one sample in a study of CD8 T cells in Susac syndrome. TCRdb recomputed calls from the immunoSEQ multiplex PCR reads with MiXCR, one row per CDR3 protein. The sample records 250,000 to 350,000 distinct CDR3 sequences, more than 75% being singletons. The sequenced sample consisted of CD8+ T cells from PBMCs. Receptor source: a human donor with multiple sclerosis. Each CDR3 is given with its conserved first and last residue. The order of the fields is V gene, J gene, D gene, clone size, CDR3 protein, CDR3 DNA. The D gene is left open where the match is weak. Expanded clones get a size class; other rows say once, few or many, or leave the size out.

TRBV7-9	TRBJ2-1	TRBD2	NA	CASSLQAGANEQFF	TGTGCCAGCAGCTTACAAGCGGGAGCCAATGAGCAGTTCTTC
TRBV2	TRBJ2-7	TRBD1	once	CASQAGGSYEQYF	TGTGCCAGTCAAGCAGGGGGCTCCTACGAGCAGTACTTC
TRBV27	TRBJ2-5	TRBD1	NA	CASSPAMTGQVGGETQYF	TGTGCCAGCAGCCCGGCAATGACAGGGCAGGTTGGCGGGGAGACCCAGTACTTC
TRBV30	TRBJ2-7	TRBD1	NA	CALTRDRGASRSYEQYF	TGTGCCTTGACTAGGGACAGGGGGGCTAGCCGTTCCTACGAGCAGTACTTC
TRBV28	TRBJ2-7	TRBD2	NA	CASRPGGGEQYF	TGTGCCAGCCGCCCGGGAGGAGGGGAGCAGTACTTC
TRBV27	TRBJ2-1	NA	NA	CASSFRESDEQFF	TGTGCCAGCAGTTTCCGGGAATCGGATGAGCAGTTCTTC
TRBV28	TRBJ1-1	NA	few	CASSLFGGEDTEAFF	TGTGCCAGCAGTTTATTTGGAGGGGAGGACACTGAAGCTTTCTTT
TRBV7-9	TRBJ2-5	NA	NA	CASSPTDFETQYF	TGTGCCAGCAGCCCGACGGATTTTGAGACCCAGTACTTC
TRBV29-1	TRBJ2-3	TRBD1	NA	CSVVDRVTDTQYF	TGCAGCGTCGTGGACAGGGTCACAGATACGCAGTATTTT
TRBV9	TRBJ1-3	NA	NA	CASSELAGNTIYF	TGTGCCAGCAGCGAGTTGGCTGGAAACACCATATATTTT
TRBV5-5	TRBJ2-2	NA	NA	CASSLEGATGELFF	TGTGCCAGCAGCTTGGAGGGAGCCACCGGGGAGCTGTTTTTT
TRBV25-1	TRBJ2-1	NA	NA	CASSFTSFSYNEQFF	TGTGCCAGCAGTTTTACTAGCTTCTCCTACAATGAGCAGTTCTTC
TRBV7-8	TRBJ1-5	NA	NA	CASTYDRRNQPQHF	TGTGCCAGCACCTACGACAGGAGAAATCAGCCCCAGCATTTT
TRBV11-2	TRBJ2-7	TRBD2	NA	CASSSTGLAGAGEIEQYF	TGTGCCAGCAGCTCCACGGGACTAGCGGGAGCCGGTGAGATCGAGCAGTACTTC
TRBV27	TRBJ2-3	TRBD2	NA	CASSFDMPRGADTQYF	TGTGCCAGCAGTTTTGATATGCCTCGGGGGGCAGATACGCAGTATTTT
TRBV4-1	TRBJ2-7	TRBD2	NA	CASSLFITSGYEQYF	TGCGCCAGCAGCCTATTTATCACTAGCGGCTACGAGCAGTACTTC
TRBV4-2	TRBJ1-1	NA	few	CASSIGGLAFF	TGTGCCAGCTCAATCGGGGGGCTAGCTTTCTTT
TRBV6-4	TRBJ2-1	NA	NA	CASGITTGSGFVHEQFF	TGTGCCAGCGGGATAACCACCGGGAGTGGCTTTGTCCATGAGCAGTTCTTC
TRBV28	TRBJ2-7	NA	few	CASSLLGGSSYEQYF	TGTGCCAGCAGTTTATTAGGGGGTAGCTCCTACGAGCAGTACTTC
TRBV5-1	TRBJ2-7	NA	few	CASSLPGGTSYEQYF	TGCGCCAGCAGCCTACCCGGCGGGACATCCTACGAGCAGTACTTC
TRBV6-5	TRBJ2-7	NA	NA	CASRTDGKTYEQYF	TGTGCCAGCAGGACGGACGGAAAAACCTACGAGCAGTACTTC
TRBV6-5	TRBJ1-5	NA	NA	CASSYSKGRQPQHF	TGTGCCAGCAGTTACTCAAAAGGAAGGCAGCCCCAGCATTTT
TRBV7-2	TRBJ2-3	TRBD2	NA	CASSYLEAGSDTQYF	TGTGCCAGCAGCTACCTAGAAGCGGGGTCAGATACGCAGTATTTT
TRBV24-1	TRBJ2-3	NA	NA	CATSDPTGTLTDTQYF	TGTGCCACCAGTGACCCCACAGGGACCCTCACAGATACGCAGTATTTT
TRBV18	TRBJ1-2	NA	NA	CASSPPQGATNYGYTF	TGTGCCAGCTCACCACCCCAGGGAGCTACTAACTATGGCTACACCTTC
TRBV28	TRBJ2-1	NA	NA	CASSFRRSHNEQFF	TGTGCCAGCAGTTTTAGGAGATCACACAATGAGCAGTTCTTC
TRBV7-8	TRBJ1-5	NA	NA	CASSLFEGTHQPQHF	TGTGCCAGCAGCTTATTTGAGGGGACACACCAGCCCCAGCATTTT
TRBV7-9	TRBJ2-7	TRBD2	NA	CASSLMPSGSYEQYF	TGTGCCAGCAGCTTAATGCCTAGCGGGAGCTACGAGCAGTACTTC
TRBV23-1	TRBJ1-1	NA	NA	CASRPIRGARSIVRDTEAFF	TGCGCCAGCAGACCAATTCGGGGAGCGAGATCTATCGTGAGGGACACTGAAGCTTTCTTT
TRBV20-1	TRBJ2-1	NA	NA	CSASRDNEQFF	TGCAGTGCTAGTAGGGACAATGAGCAGTTCTTC
TRBV9	TRBJ2-1	NA	few	CASSVGQSKQFF	TGTGCCAGCAGCGTTGGTCAGAGTAAGCAGTTCTTC
TRBV4-1	TRBJ2-1	NA	NA	CASSQDSASVYNEQFF	TGCGCCAGCAGCCAAGATTCGGCTAGCGTATACAATGAGCAGTTCTTC
TRBV5-6	TRBJ2-5	TRBD1	NA	CASSLTTGHETQYF	TGTGCCAGCAGCTTGACGACAGGGCATGAGACCCAGTACTTC
TRBV3-1	TRBJ2-2	NA	NA	CASSQRVTTGELFF	TGTGCCAGCAGCCAGAGGGTTACCACCGGGGAGCTGTTTTTT
TRBV19	TRBJ2-3	TRBD2	NA	CASRFRREMSTDTQYF	TGTGCCAGTAGGTTTCGGCGGGAGATGAGCACAGATACGCAGTATTTT
TRBV7-9	TRBJ2-7	TRBD2	NA	CASSSSRGSTTSYEQYF	TGTGCCAGCAGCTCTTCCCGCGGGAGCACGACTTCCTACGAGCAGTACTTC
TRBV9	TRBJ1-2	TRBD1	NA	CASSVERDSYSGYTF	TGTGCCAGCAGCGTAGAACGGGACAGCTATTCTGGCTACACCTTC
TRBV27	TRBJ2-1	TRBD2	NA	CASSLSSGSVYNEQFF	TGTGCCAGCAGTTTATCTAGCGGGAGTGTTTACAATGAGCAGTTCTTC
TRBV7-9	TRBJ2-1	NA	few	CASSFIYNEQFF	TGTGCCAGCAGTTTCATTTACAATGAGCAGTTCTTC
TRBV27	TRBJ2-1	NA	once	CASSLAYGIYNEQFF	TGTGCCAGCAGTTTAGCTTACGGCATCTACAATGAGCAGTTCTTC
TRBV27	TRBJ2-7	NA	few	CASSWTRSSYEQYF	TGTGCCAGCAGTTGGACCCGTAGCTCCTACGAGCAGTACTTC
TRBV19	TRBJ1-1	TRBD1	few	CASSSRDRNTEAFF	TGTGCCAGTAGTAGCCGGGACAGGAACACTGAAGCTTTCTTT